This T cell receptor beta chain was recovered during a study of early T cells in non-severe SARS-CoV-2 infection. The overall study: Unsorted whole blood bulk RNA was sequenced, with unpaired chains. Broader study findings: Anti-spike CD8 responses were favored by VDJdb matching, which missed private and CD4 specificities.

This clonotype was found many times. Its antigen is currently unknown. TCRdb independently ran MiXCR on the 5' RACE reads; one entry per CDR3 protein. The sample shows some 38,000 distinct CDR3 sequences, 5.5% to 7% of them seen only once. The CDR3 totals 15 residues. The V and J ends lost 3 bases and 4 bases respectively, with 16 bases between them. Germline CDR1 and CDR2: DFQATT and SNEGSKA (reference sequence). The specimen comprised whole blood, sampled at baseline. The source is an adult who was a healthcare worker with PCR-confirmed SARS-CoV-2 infection or an uninfected control (not recorded which). J is TRBJ2-1 and V is TRBV20-1, with D maybe TRBD1 (6 bases). The CDR3: CSASLGRDTYNEQFF. In nucleotides, the CDR3 is TGCAGTGCTAGCCTAGGACGGGACACGTACAATGAGCAGTTCTTC.